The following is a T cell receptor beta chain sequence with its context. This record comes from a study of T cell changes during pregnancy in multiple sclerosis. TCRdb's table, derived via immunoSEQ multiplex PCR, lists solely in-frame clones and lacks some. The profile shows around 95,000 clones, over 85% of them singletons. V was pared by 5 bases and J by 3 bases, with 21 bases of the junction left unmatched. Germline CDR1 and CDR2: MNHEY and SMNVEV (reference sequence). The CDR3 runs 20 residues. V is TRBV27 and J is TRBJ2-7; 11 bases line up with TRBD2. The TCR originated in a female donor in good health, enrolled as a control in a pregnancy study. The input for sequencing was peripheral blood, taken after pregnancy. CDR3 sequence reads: CASSPTSGTVGLADIYEQYF. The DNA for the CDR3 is TGTGCCAGCAGTCCCACCTCCGGGACAGTGGGACTAGCGGACATCTACGAGCAGTACTTC.